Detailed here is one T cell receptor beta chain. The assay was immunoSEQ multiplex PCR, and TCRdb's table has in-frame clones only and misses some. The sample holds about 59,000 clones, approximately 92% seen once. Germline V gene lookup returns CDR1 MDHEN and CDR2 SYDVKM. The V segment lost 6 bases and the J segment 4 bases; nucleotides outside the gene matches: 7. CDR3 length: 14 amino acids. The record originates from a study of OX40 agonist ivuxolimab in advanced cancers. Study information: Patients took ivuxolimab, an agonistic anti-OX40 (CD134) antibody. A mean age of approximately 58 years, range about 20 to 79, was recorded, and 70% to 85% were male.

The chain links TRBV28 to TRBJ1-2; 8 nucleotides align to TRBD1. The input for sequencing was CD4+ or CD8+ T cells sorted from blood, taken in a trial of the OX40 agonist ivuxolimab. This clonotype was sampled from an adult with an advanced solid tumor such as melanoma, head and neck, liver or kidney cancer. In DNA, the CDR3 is TGTGCCAGCAGGGACAGGGCGTCTGGCTATGGCTACACCTTC. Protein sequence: CASRDRASGYGYTF.